Below are 5 T cell receptor beta chains sequenced from a single sample in a study of cytomegalovirus exposure and HLA in healthy donors. Researchers ran the PCR with 60 Vbeta and 13 Jbeta primers. Libraries were prepared by immunoSEQ multiplex PCR; TCRdb keeps only in-frame clonotypes and omits some of them. The table lists a few hundred thousand clones, approximately 84% of them singletons, with roughly 0.58% in the top ten. Sequenced: PBMCs. These receptors were obtained from a middle-aged woman in good health and CMV-seronegative.

This clone appeared a few times. This chain uses TRBV19 with TRBJ2-6; possibly TRBD2 for D (5 bases). Deletions cut 1 base from V and 0 bases from J, with 10 bases between. The CDR3 consists of 17 residues. The germline gives CDR1 LNHDA, CDR2 SQIVND (reference sequence). The CDR3 nucleotides are TGTGCCAGTAGTATAGGGACTCTGCTCTCTGGGGCCAACGTCCTGACTTTC. It codes for CASSIGTLLSGANVLTF. Combining the CDR3 with reference TRBV19 and TRBJ2-6 gives the whole variable domain DGGITQSPKYLFRKEGQNVTLSCEQNLNHDAMYWYRQDPGQGLRLIYYSQIVNDFQKGDIAEGYSVSREKKESFPLTVTSAQKNPTAFYLCASSIGTLLSGANVLTFGAGSRLTVL.

The chain joins TRBV12-5 to TRBJ1-1; no definite D call. The CDR3 runs 14 residues. Trimming removed 2 bases from V and 4 bases from J, with 11 bases in between. Germline values: CDR1 LGHNT, CDR2 FRNRAP. The CDR3 loop reads CASGLYGGSTEAFF. In DNA form, the CDR3 reads TGTGCTAGTGGTTTGTACGGAGGGAGCACTGAAGCTTTCTTT.

The chain combines TRBV7-6 with TRBJ2-2; 9 bases fit TRBD2. The V gene end was trimmed by 2 bases and the J gene end by 4 bases; junction bases not matched to a gene: 8. This CDR3 has 17 amino acids. Per the germline V gene, CDR1 is SGHVS and CDR2 is FNYEAQ. CDR3 coding DNA: TGTGCCAGCAGCTTAAGGGCGGGGGGGCCCGGCACCGGGGAGCTGTTTTTT. Its translation: CASSLRAGGPGTGELFF.

The chain links TRBV2 to TRBJ2-7; TRBD1 matches 7 bases. Germline values: CDR1 SNHLY, CDR2 FYNNEI. After removal of 6 bases from V and 6 bases from J, the junction contained 11 bases not matched to a gene. CDR3 length equals 14 residues. The CDR3 nucleotides read TGTGCCAGCAGCCTGAAGGGGGCGAGCGGCGAGCAGTACTTC. It is translated as CASSLKGASGEQYF.

The chain carries TRBV6-5 and TRBJ2-7; 8 nucleotides line up with TRBD2. Per the germline V gene, CDR1 is MNHEY and CDR2 is SVGAGI. The trim removed 3 bases at V and 2 bases at J, leaving 6 bases unmatched. This CDR3 contains 15 residues. Here the CDR3 reads CASSYRRGATYEQYF. CDR3 DNA sequence: TGTGCCAGCAGTTATAGGCGGGGGGCGACCTACGAGCAGTACTTC.